The 18 T cell receptor beta chains given below trace back to one sample, sequenced in a study of radiation and T cells in renal cell carcinoma. Treatment specified: 15 Gy SBRT to primary tumor, nephrectomy 4 weeks later. This table comes from immunoSEQ multiplex PCR, and its TCRdb copy is limited to in-frame clones, with some not included. The sample gives about 13,000 clones, roughly a third of which show up once; 15% is in the top ten. The material sequenced was tumor tissue, taken from a patient whose treatment included radiotherapy and nephrectomy. Receptors were obtained from a man in his 60s with renal cell carcinoma.

This clone has just a few counts. The rearrangement joins TRBV19 to TRBJ1-4; 9 nucleotides align to TRBD1. V lost 7 bases and J lost 3; bases outside the gene matches: 9. Germline V CDR1 and CDR2: LNHDA, SQIVND (reference sequence). The CDR3 contains 16 residues. The CDR3 sequence: CASTRQGVSSNEKLFF. CDR3 DNA: TGTGCCAGTACCCGACAGGGGGTGTCGTCTAATGAAAAACTGTTTTTT.

This clone was counted between two and nine times. This rearrangement joins TRBV2 to TRBJ2-1; tentatively, D is TRBD2 (6 bases). Trimming removed 8 bases at V and 10 bases at J, with 12 bases between. The CDR3 totals 11 residues. CDR1 is SNHLY and CDR2 is FYNNEI in the germline V gene. The CDR3 spells CASRGRQEQFF. The CDR3 DNA is TGTGCCAGCCGTGGGAGGCAAGAGCAGTTCTTC.

The chain combines TRBV19 with TRBJ2-1; D uncertain. This CDR3 is 10 amino acids long. Deletions cut 5 bases from V and 7 bases from J, with 3 bases between. Germline CDR1 LNHDA, CDR2 SQIVND (reference sequence). This CDR3 is CASSSNEQFF. The DNA of the CDR3 is TGTGCCAGTAGTTCGAATGAGCAGTTCTTC.

In this sample, this clone turned up a few times. The chain carries TRBV12-5 and TRBJ1-2, with TRBD1 matching 8 bases. This CDR3 has 13 amino acids. Losses at the gene ends were 6 bases for V and 5 bases for J; bases not matched to a gene: 5. Germline V CDR1 and CDR2: LGHNT, FRNRAP. CDR3 protein: CASGGQEFYGYTF. The DNA for the CDR3 is TGTGCTAGTGGGGGACAGGAGTTTTATGGCTACACCTTC. The full variable domain, rest sourced from reference TRBV12-5 and TRBJ1-2, is DARVTQTPRHKVTEMGQEVTMRCQPILGHNTVFWYRQTMMQGLELLAYFRNRAPLDDSGMPKDRFSAEMPDATLATLKIQPSEPRDSAVYFCASGGQEFYGYTFGSGTRLTVV.

The rearrangement links TRBV6-1 to TRBJ1-1; D is possibly TRBD1 (5 bases). Germline V lookup: CDR1 MNHNS, CDR2 SASEGT. The CDR3 totals 13 residues. Trimming removed 6 bases at V and 5 bases at J, with 13 bases between. CDR3 residues: CASRDTYWTEAFF. As DNA, the CDR3 is TGTGCCAGCAGGGACACCTACTGGACTGAAGCTTTCTTT.

By share of the sample, this clone is medium-sized. The CDR3 DNA reads as TGTGCCAGCAGTCAGGACGGGCCCGGGGGCTATGGCTACACCTTC. Residues: CASSQDGPGGYGYTF. The gene calls are TRBV6-5 and TRBJ1-2, with D tentatively TRBD1 (5 bases). The ends were cut back, 5 bases at V and 4 bases at J, with 17 bases in the middle. CDR1 and CDR2 (germline): MNHEY, SVGAGI. The CDR3 loop spans 15 amino acids.

The rearrangement uses TRBV12-5 and TRBJ2-1; 11 bases fit TRBD2. The CDR3 is 16 amino acids. V was pared by 1 base and J by 5 bases, with 4 bases of the junction left unmatched. Per the germline V gene, CDR1 is LGHNT and CDR2 is FRNRAP. In nucleotides, the CDR3 is TGTGCTAGTGGTTTGGGCCAACTAGCGGGAGACAATGAGCAGTTCTTC. It is translated as CASGLGQLAGDNEQFF.

In this sample, this clone turned up a few times. V is TRBV15 and J is TRBJ1-6; D remains ambiguous. The CDR3 length is 14 residues. Trimming stripped 0 bases from V and 6 bases from J, with 6 bases between. Germline loops: CDR1 LNHNV, CDR2 YYDKDF (reference sequence). The CDR3 reads CATSRELLNSPLHF. Here the CDR3 DNA reads TGTGCCACCAGCAGAGAACTACTTAATTCACCCCTCCACTTT.

CDR3 coding DNA: TGTGCCAGCAGCCCAGAGGTTTTCTCTGGAAACACCATATATTTT. It is translated as CASSPEVFSGNTIYF. V and J are TRBV9 and TRBJ1-3, with D unresolved. V dropped 4 bases and J dropped 0 bases, with 11 bases sitting between them. The CDR3 is made up of 15 amino acids. Germline lookup yields CDR1 SGDLS and CDR2 YYNGEE.

V usage is TRBV5-6 and J usage is TRBJ1-2, with 7 bases that match TRBD1. From germline, CDR1 is SGHDT and CDR2 YYEEEE. The CDR3 consists of 14 residues. The V and J ends lost 0 bases and 7 bases, in that order; junction bases with no gene match: 6. The CDR3 here is CASSLDRGMGGYTF. The CDR3 bases are TGTGCCAGCAGCTTGGACAGGGGAATGGGTGGCTACACCTTC.

There are a few counts of this clone. J is TRBJ2-3 and V is TRBV19; 7 bases agree with TRBD1. CDR3 length: 16 residues. CDR1 and CDR2 (germline): LNHDA, SQIVND (reference sequence). Trimming took 6 bases from V and 3 from J; bases not matched to a gene: 12. DNA for the CDR3: TGTGCCAGTAGCCCCACAGGGGCCTGGGGAACAGATACGCAGTATTTT. It encodes CASSPTGAWGTDTQYF.

The chain has TRBV11-2 and TRBJ1-2; no clear D. CDR1 SGHAT and CDR2 FQNNGV come from the germline V gene. Trimming shortened V by 5 bases and J by 1 base, and 11 bases separated the two germline ends. The CDR3 totals 14 residues. The CDR3 sequence: CASSPQSLNYGYTF. CDR3 nucleotide sequence: TGTGCCAGCAGCCCGCAGTCGCTTAACTATGGCTACACCTTC.

This clone was observed a handful of times. The V call is TRBV30, the J call TRBJ2-1, with 11 bases identical to TRBD2. This CDR3 region has 14 residues. Germline V gives CDR1 GTSNPN, CDR2 SVGIG (reference sequence). The trim removed 4 bases at V and 10 bases at J, leaving 9 bases unmatched. The CDR3 loop reads CAWKTGTSGYEQFF. CDR3 in DNA: TGTGCCTGGAAGACCGGGACTAGCGGCTACGAGCAGTTCTTC. Supplemented by reference TRBV30 and TRBJ2-1, the full variable domain reads SQTIHQWPATLVQPVGSPLSLECTVEGTSNPNLYWYRQAAGRGLQLLFYSVGIGQISSEVPQNLSASRPQDRQFILSSKKLLLSDSGFYLCAWKTGTSGYEQFFGPGTRLTVL.

V and J are TRBV5-1 and TRBJ2-1; TRBD1 matches at 8 bases. The V gene end was trimmed by 4 bases and the J gene end by 8 bases; junction bases not matched to a gene: 14. The CDR3 has 16 amino acids. Germline values: CDR1 SGHRS, CDR2 YFSETQ. As DNA, the CDR3 is TGCGCCAGCAGCCCCTTGACCGGGACAGGCAAGGATGAGCAGTTCTTC. Its translation is CASSPLTGTGKDEQFF.

This clone showed up just a few times. This rearrangement joins TRBV5-4 to TRBJ1-4; D remains ambiguous. Per germline, CDR1 SGHNT and CDR2 YYREEE (reference sequence). V dropped 4 bases and J dropped 8 bases, with 15 bases sitting between them. The CDR3 covers 14 residues. Here the CDR3 reads CASSRLNEGEKLFF. CDR3 nucleotide sequence: TGTGCCAGCAGCCGTCTTAACGAAGGGGAAAAACTGTTTTTT.

The chain uses TRBV14 and TRBJ2-1; the D gene is possibly TRBD1 (5 bases). CDR3 size: 12 residues. Deletions cut 5 bases from V and 6 bases from J, with 8 bases between. Germline V CDR1 and CDR2: SGHDN, FVKESK. The CDR3 bases are TGTGCCAGCAGCTGGCAGGGCAATGAGCAGTTCTTC. As protein: CASSWQGNEQFF.

This clone was seen a handful of times. This chain uses TRBV6-6 with TRBJ2-7, with TRBD2 identical over 8 bases. V lost 1 base and J lost 0; bases outside the gene matches: 5. CDR1 MNHNY and CDR2 SVGAGI come from the germline V gene (reference sequence). This CDR3 spans 16 amino acids. CDR3 nucleotides: TGTGCCAGCAGTTACTTGGGTAGCGGGGCCTCCTACGAGCAGTACTTC. Protein: CASSYLGSGASYEQYF.

This clone was seen only a few times. The J gene is TRBJ2-1, the V gene TRBV13; D remains ambiguous. Trimming took off 0 bases at V and 8 bases at J, with 11 bases between the two ends. Germline lookup yields CDR1 PRHDT and CDR2 FYEKMQ (reference sequence). The CDR3 covers 14 residues. CDR3 sequence reads: CASSLGAQADEQFF. CDR3 nucleotide sequence: TGTGCCAGCAGCTTAGGGGCCCAAGCCGATGAGCAGTTCTTC.